This T cell receptor (beta chain) was identified in a study of shared clonotypes between healthy human individuals. Study findings and constraints: Represented genetic and exposure-history diversity was restricted by having few donors.

Generated by immunoSEQ multiplex PCR, the TCRdb table keeps only in-frame clones and is missing some. This table has 1.5 million to 2.5 million clones, just under 95% appearing once. CD45RO-negative CD8 cells positively selected for CCR7 made up the naive population, which excluded terminally differentiated effector memory CD45RA+ cells. Note on this clone: As yet, its antigen is unknown.

This CDR3 comprises 13 residues. Per germline, CDR1 MNHEY and CDR2 SVGAGI. The V and J ends lost 0 bases and 8 bases respectively, with 10 bases between them. The clonotype comes from a man aged 18 to 29 in good health. The sequenced sample was naive CD8+ T cells sorted from blood. V and J are TRBV6-5 and TRBJ1-2, with D unresolved. The CDR3 sequence is CASSYSESGGYTF. In DNA form, the CDR3 reads TGTGCCAGCAGTTACTCGGAGTCGGGAGGCTACACCTTC.